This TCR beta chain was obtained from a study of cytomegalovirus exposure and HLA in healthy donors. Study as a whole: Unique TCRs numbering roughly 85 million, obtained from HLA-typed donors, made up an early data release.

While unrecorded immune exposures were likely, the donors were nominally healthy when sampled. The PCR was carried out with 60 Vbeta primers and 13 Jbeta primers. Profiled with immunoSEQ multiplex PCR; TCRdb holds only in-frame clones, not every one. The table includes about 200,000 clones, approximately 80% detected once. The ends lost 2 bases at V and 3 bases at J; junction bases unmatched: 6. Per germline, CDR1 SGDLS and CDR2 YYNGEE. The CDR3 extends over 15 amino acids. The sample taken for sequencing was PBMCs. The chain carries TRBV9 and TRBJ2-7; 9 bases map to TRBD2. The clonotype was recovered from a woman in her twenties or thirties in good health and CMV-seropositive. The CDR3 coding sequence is TGTGCCAGCAGCGTCACCGGGACTAGCAGCTACGAGCAGTACTTC. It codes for CASSVTGTSSYEQYF.